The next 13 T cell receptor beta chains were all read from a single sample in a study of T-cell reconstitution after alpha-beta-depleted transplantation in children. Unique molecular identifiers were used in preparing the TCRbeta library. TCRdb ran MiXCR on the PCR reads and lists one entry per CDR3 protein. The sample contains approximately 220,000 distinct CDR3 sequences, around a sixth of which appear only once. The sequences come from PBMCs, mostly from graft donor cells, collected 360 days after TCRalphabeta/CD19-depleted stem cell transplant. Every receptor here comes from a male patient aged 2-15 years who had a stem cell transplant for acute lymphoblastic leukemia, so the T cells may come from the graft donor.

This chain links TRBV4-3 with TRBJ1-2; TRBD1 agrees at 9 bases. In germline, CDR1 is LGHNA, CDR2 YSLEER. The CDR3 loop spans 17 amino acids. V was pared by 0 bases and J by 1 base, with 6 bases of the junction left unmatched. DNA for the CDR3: TGCGCCAGCAGCCAAGATTTGCGGGGACAGGGTAACTATGGCTACACCTTC. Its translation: CASSQDLRGQGNYGYTF.

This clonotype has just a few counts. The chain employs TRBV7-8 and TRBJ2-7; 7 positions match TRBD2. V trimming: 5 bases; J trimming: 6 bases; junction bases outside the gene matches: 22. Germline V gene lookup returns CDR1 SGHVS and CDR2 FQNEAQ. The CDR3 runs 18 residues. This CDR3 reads CASSDPPGGKQALFEQYF. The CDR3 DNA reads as TGTGCCAGCAGCGATCCTCCGGGGGGAAAGCAGGCGTTGTTCGAGCAGTACTTC. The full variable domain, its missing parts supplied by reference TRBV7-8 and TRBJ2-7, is GAGVSQSPRYKVAKRGQDVALRCDPISGHVSLFWYQQALGQGPEFLTYFQNEAQLDKSGLPSDRFFAERPEGSVSTLKIQRTQQEDSAVYLCASSDPPGGKQALFEQYFGPGTRLTVT.

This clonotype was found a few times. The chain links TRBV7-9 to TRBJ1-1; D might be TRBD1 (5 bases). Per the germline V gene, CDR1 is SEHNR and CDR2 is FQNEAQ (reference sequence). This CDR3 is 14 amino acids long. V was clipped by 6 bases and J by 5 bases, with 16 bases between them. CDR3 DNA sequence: TGTGCCAGCAGGCCAGAGGGGCAGGCGACTGAAGCTTTCTTT. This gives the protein CASRPEGQATEAFF.

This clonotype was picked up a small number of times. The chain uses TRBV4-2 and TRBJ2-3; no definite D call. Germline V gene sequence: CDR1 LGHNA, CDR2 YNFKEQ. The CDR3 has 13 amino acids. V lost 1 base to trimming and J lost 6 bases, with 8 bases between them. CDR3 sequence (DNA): TGTGCCAGCAGCCAAGTGCCTCGGGATACGCAGTATTTT. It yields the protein CASSQVPRDTQYF.

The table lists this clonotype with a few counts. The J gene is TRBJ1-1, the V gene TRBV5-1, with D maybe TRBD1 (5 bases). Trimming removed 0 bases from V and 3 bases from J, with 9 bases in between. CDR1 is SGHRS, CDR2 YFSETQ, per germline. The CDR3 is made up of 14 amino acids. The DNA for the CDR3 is TGCGCCAGCAGCTTGGTAGGGGATTACACTGAAGCTTTCTTT. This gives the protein CASSLVGDYTEAFF.

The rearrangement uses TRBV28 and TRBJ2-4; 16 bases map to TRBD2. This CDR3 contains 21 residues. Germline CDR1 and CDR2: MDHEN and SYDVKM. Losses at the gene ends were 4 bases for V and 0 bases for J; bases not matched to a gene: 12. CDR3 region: CASSSRPPGLAGGIAKNIQYF. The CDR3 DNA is TGTGCCAGCAGTTCTAGACCTCCGGGACTAGCGGGAGGGATAGCCAAAAACATTCAGTACTTC.

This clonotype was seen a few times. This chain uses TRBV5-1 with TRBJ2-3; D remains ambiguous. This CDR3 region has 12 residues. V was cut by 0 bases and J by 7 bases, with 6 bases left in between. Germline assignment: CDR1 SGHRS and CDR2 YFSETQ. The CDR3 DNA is TGCGCCAGCAGCTTGGCTTTCCATACGCAGTATTTT. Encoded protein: CASSLAFHTQYF. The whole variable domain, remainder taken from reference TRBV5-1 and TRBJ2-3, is KAGVTQTPRYLIKTRGQQVTLSCSPISGHRSVSWYQQTPGQGLQFLFEYFSETQRNKGNFPGRFSGRQFSNSRSEMNVSTLELGDSALYLCASSLAFHTQYFGPGTRLTVL.

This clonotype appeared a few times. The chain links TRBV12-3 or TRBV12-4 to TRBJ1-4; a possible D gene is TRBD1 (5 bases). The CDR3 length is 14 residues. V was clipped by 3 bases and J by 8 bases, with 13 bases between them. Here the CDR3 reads CASSFGVRDEKLFF. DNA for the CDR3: TGTGCCAGCAGTTTTGGGGTGAGGGACGAAAAACTGTTTTTT.

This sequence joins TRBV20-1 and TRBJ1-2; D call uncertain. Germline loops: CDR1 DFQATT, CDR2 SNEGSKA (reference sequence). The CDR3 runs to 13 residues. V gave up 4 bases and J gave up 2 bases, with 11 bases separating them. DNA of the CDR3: TGCAGTGCTAAAGAAAGGATAAACTATGGCTACACCTTC. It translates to CSAKERINYGYTF.

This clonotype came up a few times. In DNA, the CDR3 is TGCAGCGTTGGGTGGTACTCCGGCACAGATACGCAGTATTTT. Its translation is CSVGWYSGTDTQYF. V is TRBV29-1 and J is TRBJ2-3; no clear D gene. The germline gives CDR1 SQVTM, CDR2 ANQGSEA. The V and J ends lost 4 bases and 1 base respectively, with 12 bases between them. This CDR3 comprises 14 residues.

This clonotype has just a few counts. As DNA, the CDR3 is TGTGCCAGCAGCCAAGACCGACAGCGTCCTAGCACAGATACGCAGTATTTT. This translates into CASSQDRQRPSTDTQYF. This chain joins TRBV14 and TRBJ2-3; the D gene is possibly TRBD1 (5 bases). This CDR3 has 17 amino acids. Germline loops: CDR1 SGHDN, CDR2 FVKESK. The ends were cut back, 0 bases at V and 0 bases at J, with 13 bases in the middle.

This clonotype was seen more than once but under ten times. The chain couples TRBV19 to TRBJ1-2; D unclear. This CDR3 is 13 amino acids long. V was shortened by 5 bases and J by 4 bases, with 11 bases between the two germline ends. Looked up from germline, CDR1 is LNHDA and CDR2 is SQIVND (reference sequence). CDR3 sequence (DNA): TGTGCCAGTAGTCCGGGCCGATTCTATGGCTACACCTTC. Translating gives CASSPGRFYGYTF.

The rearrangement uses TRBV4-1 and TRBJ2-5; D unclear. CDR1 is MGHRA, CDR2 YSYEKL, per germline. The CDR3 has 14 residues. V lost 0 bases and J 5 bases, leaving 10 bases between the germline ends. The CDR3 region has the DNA TGCGCCAGCAGCCAAGATTCAGCTAAGGAGACCCAGTACTTC. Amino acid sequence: CASSQDSAKETQYF.